The T cell receptor beta chain under discussion was sequenced for a study of CD8+CD57+ T cells in acquired aplastic anemia. All patients picked for sequencing had shown, by flow cytometry, an expansion of CD8+CD57+ cells. TCR beta VDJ and CDR3 profiles were obtained from a genomic DNA template. TCRdb independently ran MiXCR on the reads; one entry per CDR3 protein. In the table there are about 160,000 distinct CDR3 sequences, 71% of which are singletons. This receptor was taken from a human donor with aplastic anemia. The sample consisted of sorted CD4+, CD8+, or CD8+CD57+ T cells (not recorded which) from PBMCs.

The chain's CDR3 is CASRVESVGYNSPLHF. The CDR3 coding sequence is TGTGCCAGCAGAGTTGAGAGCGTGGGGTATAATTCACCCCTCCACTTT. The chain combines TRBV12-3 or TRBV12-4 with TRBJ1-6; D ambiguous. V was clipped by 6 bases and J by 4 bases, with 16 bases between them. This CDR3 has 16 amino acids.